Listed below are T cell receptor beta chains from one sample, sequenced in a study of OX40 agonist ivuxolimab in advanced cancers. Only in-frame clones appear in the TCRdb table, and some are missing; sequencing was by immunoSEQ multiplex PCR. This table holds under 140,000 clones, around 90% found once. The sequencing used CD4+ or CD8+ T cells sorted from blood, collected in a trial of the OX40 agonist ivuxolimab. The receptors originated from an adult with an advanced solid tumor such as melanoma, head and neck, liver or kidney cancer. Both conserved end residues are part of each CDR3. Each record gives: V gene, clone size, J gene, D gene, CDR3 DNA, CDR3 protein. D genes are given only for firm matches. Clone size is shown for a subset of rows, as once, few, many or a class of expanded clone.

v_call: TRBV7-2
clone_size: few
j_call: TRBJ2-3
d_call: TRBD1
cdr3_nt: TGTGCCAGCAGCTTCCCCCGGGACAGGAGCACAGATACGCAGTATTTT
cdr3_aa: CASSFPRDRSTDTQYF

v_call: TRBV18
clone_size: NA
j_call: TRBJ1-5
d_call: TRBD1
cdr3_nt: TGTGCCAGCTCACCGACAGGGTCAAGCAATCAGCCCCAGCATTTT
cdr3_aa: CASSPTGSSNQPQHF

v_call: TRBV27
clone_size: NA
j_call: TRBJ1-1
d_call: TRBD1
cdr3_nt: TGTGCCAGCAGTTTAGCGAACAGGGGTTTGTACACTGAAGCTTTCTTT
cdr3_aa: CASSLANRGLYTEAFF

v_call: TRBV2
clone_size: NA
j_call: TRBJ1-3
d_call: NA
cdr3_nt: TGTGCCAGCAACCTTCAGACAGGTCCTGGAAACACCATATATTTT
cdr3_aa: CASNLQTGPGNTIYF

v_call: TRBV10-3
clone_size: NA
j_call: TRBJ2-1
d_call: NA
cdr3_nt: TGTGCCATCAGTGAGTCGAGGTGGGGTGAGGGTGAGCAGTTCTTC
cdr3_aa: CAISESRWGEGEQFF

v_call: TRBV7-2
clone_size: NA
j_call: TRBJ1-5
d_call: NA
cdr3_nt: TGTGCCAGCAGCTTACATTTAGGCCTCAATCAGCCCCAGCATTTT
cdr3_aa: CASSLHLGLNQPQHF

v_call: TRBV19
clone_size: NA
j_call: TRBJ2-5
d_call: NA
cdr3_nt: TGTGCCAGTAGTATAGTTTGGGGGGAGACCCAGTACTTC
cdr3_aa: CASSIVWGETQYF

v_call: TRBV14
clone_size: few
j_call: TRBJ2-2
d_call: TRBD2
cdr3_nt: TGTGCCAGCCCTGGTGGTAGCGGGAAGAGGCCGACCGGGGAGCTGTTTTTT
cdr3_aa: CASPGGSGKRPTGELFF

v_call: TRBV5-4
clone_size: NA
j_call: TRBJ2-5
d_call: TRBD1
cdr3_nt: TGTGCCAGCAGCTTGGGGTCGTCAAGGGGGCCGCAGGAGACCCAGTACTTC
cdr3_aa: CASSLGSSRGPQETQYF

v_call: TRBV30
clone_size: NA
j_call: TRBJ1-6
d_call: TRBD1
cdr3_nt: TGTGCCTGGATGTGGACAGGGGAAGGGCCCCTCCACTTT
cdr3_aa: CAWMWTGEGPLHF

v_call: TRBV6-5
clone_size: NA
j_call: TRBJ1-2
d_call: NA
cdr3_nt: TGTGCCAGCAGTTACACCCTATCGAGGGTAGGGTATGGCTACACCTTC
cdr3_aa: CASSYTLSRVGYGYTF

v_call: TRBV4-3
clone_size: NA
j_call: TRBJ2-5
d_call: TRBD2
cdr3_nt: TGCGCCAGCAGCCAAGACGCGGGGGGGTTCACCCAGTACTTC
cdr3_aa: CASSQDAGGFTQYF